These 27 T cell receptor beta chains came from one sample sequenced in a study of radiation and T cells in renal cell carcinoma. Clones were sequenced by immunoSEQ multiplex PCR, and TCRdb holds only the in-frame ones, with some missing. Among around 180,000 clones listed, about nine tenths were seen once. Time point of the sample: blood 4 weeks post-SBRT, at nephrectomy. The treatment here: 15 Gy SBRT to primary tumor, nephrectomy 4 weeks later. The specimen comprised blood, sampled from a patient whose treatment included radiotherapy and nephrectomy. The receptors originated from a woman aged 45-59 years with renal cell carcinoma.

This clone was counted a single time. The gene calls are TRBV7-6 and TRBJ2-1; tentatively, D is TRBD1 (6 bases). V was shortened by 1 base and J by 10 bases, with 11 bases between the two germline ends. Germline V gene data show CDR1 as SGHVS and CDR2 as FNYEAQ. CDR3 size: 13 residues. CDR3 residues: CASSLDRVREQFF. The CDR3 DNA is TGTGCCAGCAGCTTAGACAGGGTTCGGGAGCAGTTCTTC.

The V gene is TRBV7-9, the J gene TRBJ2-1; D not certain. Germline V gene sequence: CDR1 SEHNR, CDR2 FQNEAQ (reference sequence). Deletions cut 2 bases from V and 0 bases from J, with 8 bases between. CDR3 length: 15 residues. The CDR3 DNA follows: TGTGCCAGCAGCTTAAAGCAGAGCTCCTACAATGAGCAGTTCTTC. As protein: CASSLKQSSYNEQFF.

This clone was recorded once. This chain links TRBV5-1 with TRBJ2-2; 8 bases map to TRBD2. Germline CDR1 and CDR2: SGHRS and YFSETQ. The V segment lost 2 bases and the J segment 4 bases; nucleotides outside the gene matches: 13. CDR3 length equals 18 residues. DNA of the CDR3: TGCGCCAGCAGCTTACGCCCCGAGCGGGGGCGTTCCACCGGGGAGCTGTTTTTT. This encodes CASSLRPERGRSTGELFF.

This clone was seen only once. V usage is TRBV6-5 and J usage is TRBJ2-1; 8 bases map to TRBD1. CDR1 is MNHEY, CDR2 SVGAGI, per germline. J lost 8 bases, V lost 4 bases, and 7 bases had no gene match. The CDR3 consists of 14 residues. The CDR3, as DNA: TGTGCCAGCAGTTCTGGGACAGGCTCGGATGAGCAGTTCTTC. Its protein is CASSSGTGSDEQFF.

This clone was counted once. The chain joins TRBV10-3 to TRBJ2-4, with TRBD1 identical over 9 bases. With V trimmed by 4 bases and J by 8 bases, 0 bases remained unmatched. Germline assignment: CDR1 ENHRY and CDR2 SYGVKD. The CDR3 is made up of 12 amino acids. The CDR3 DNA follows: TGTGCCATCAGTGGGACAGGGGACATTCAGTACTTC. Translation gives CAISGTGDIQYF.

The chain carries TRBV29-1 and TRBJ1-2; 7 nucleotides agree with TRBD1. The CDR3 covers 15 residues. Germline V CDR1 and CDR2: SQVTM, ANQGSEA. V shed 4 bases, J shed 5 bases, and the junction held 13 bases outside the gene matches. The CDR3 loop is CSVVGTANEAYGYTF. DNA for the CDR3: TGCAGCGTTGTCGGGACAGCCAATGAGGCGTATGGCTACACCTTC.

The chain couples TRBV6-5 to TRBJ2-1; a weak D match, TRBD1 (5 bases). The CDR3 contains 14 residues. Trimming took off 6 bases at V and 9 bases at J, with 18 bases between the two ends. Germline V gene data show CDR1 as MNHEY and CDR2 as SVGAGI. CDR3 in amino acids: CASRLGRGGTEQFF. The CDR3, as DNA: TGTGCCAGCAGACTTGGAAGGGGTGGAACTGAGCAGTTCTTC.

As to this clone: Other DNA sequences in the sample encode the same CDR3. The chain's CDR3 is CASSYGTNEQFF. CDR3 DNA sequence: TGTGCCAGCAGTTACGGGACCAATGAGCAGTTCTTC. This chain links TRBV6-5 with TRBJ2-1; D is tentatively TRBD1 or TRBD2 (5 bases each). The germline gives CDR1 MNHEY, CDR2 SVGAGI. V lost 2 bases to trimming and J lost 6 bases, with 5 bases between them. The CDR3 runs 12 residues.

This rearrangement joins TRBV14 to TRBJ1-1; D uncertain. V lost 0 bases and J lost 4, with 9 bases in between. Germline V gene sequence: CDR1 SGHDN, CDR2 FVKESK. CDR3 size: 14 residues. CDR3 sequence reads: CASSQESAGTEAFF. CDR3 bases: TGTGCCAGCAGCCAAGAGTCGGCTGGCACTGAAGCTTTCTTT.

This chain uses TRBV7-2 with TRBJ2-2; D uncertain. Trimming removed 4 bases at V and 1 base at J, with 10 bases between. This CDR3 is 15 amino acids long. Per germline, CDR1 SGHTA and CDR2 FQGNSA. The CDR3 is CASSSRRGNTGELFF. In DNA form, the CDR3 reads TGTGCCAGCAGCTCCCGACGCGGGAACACCGGGGAGCTGTTTTTT.

The rearrangement joins TRBV2 to TRBJ2-7; D may match TRBD1 or TRBD2 (6 bases each). The CDR3 consists of 15 residues. Germline V gene sequence: CDR1 SNHLY, CDR2 FYNNEI. The germline V and J ends were trimmed by 2 bases and 0 bases, with 11 bases remaining between them. The CDR3 loop reads CASSEPGGDSYEQYF. For the CDR3, the DNA is TGTGCCAGCAGTGAACCCGGGGGCGACTCCTACGAGCAGTACTTC.

Remarks on this clone: The junction does not match germline at one end; this may be a read error. The CDR3 region has the DNA TGTGCTAGCAGCTTACTAGGACAGGGGGCTTCCGGGGAGCTGTTTTTT. It encodes CASSLLGQGASGELFF. V and J are TRBV7-7 and TRBJ2-2; 11 nucleotides align to TRBD1. Germline V gene lookup returns CDR1 SSHAT and CDR2 FNYEAQ (reference sequence). The CDR3 totals 16 residues.

The chain carries TRBV28 and TRBJ1-3; no clear D gene. There are 14 residues in the CDR3. Germline V lookup: CDR1 MDHEN, CDR2 SYDVKM. V was shortened by 6 bases and J by 4 bases, with 13 bases between the two germline ends. The CDR3 reads CASSLVGRGNTIYF. DNA for the CDR3: TGTGCCAGCAGCCTCGTCGGGAGAGGAAACACCATATATTTT.

This chain joins TRBV2 and TRBJ1-4; a weak D match, TRBD1 (6 bases). There are 15 residues in the CDR3. With 8 bases removed from V and 0 bases from J, the gap between germline ends came to 13 bases. The germline gives CDR1 SNHLY, CDR2 FYNNEI. The CDR3 nucleotides are TGTGCCAGCGGAGGACAGAGGACAACTAATGAAAAACTGTTTTTT. Protein product: CASGGQRTTNEKLFF.

The chain links TRBV15 to TRBJ2-5; maybe TRBD2 (5 bases). The CDR3 is 13 amino acids. Germline V lookup: CDR1 LNHNV, CDR2 YYDKDF (reference sequence). With 2 bases removed from V and 7 bases from J, the gap between germline ends came to 11 bases. Here the CDR3 reads CATSRPGWGTQYF. The CDR3 region has the DNA TGTGCCACCAGCAGACCGGGGTGGGGGACCCAGTACTTC.

The chain has TRBV10-3 and TRBJ1-5; D not resolved. V lost 4 bases and J 4 bases, leaving 5 bases between the germline ends. CDR1 is ENHRY and CDR2 is SYGVKD in the germline V gene. The CDR3 loop spans 12 amino acids. The CDR3 nucleotides read TGTGCCATCAGTGCCGGGAATCAGCCCCAGCATTTT. Protein product: CAISAGNQPQHF.

The chain carries TRBV12-5 and TRBJ2-1; TRBD1 agrees at 10 bases. V trimming: 0 bases; J trimming: 4 bases; junction bases outside the gene matches: 3. Germline loops: CDR1 LGHNT, CDR2 FRNRAP. The CDR3 runs to 16 residues. CDR3 nucleotides: TGTGCTAGTGGTTTGGTTTGGGACAGGGGTTACAATGAGCAGTTCTTC. This encodes CASGLVWDRGYNEQFF. Filled out from reference TRBV12-5 and TRBJ2-1, the complete variable domain reads DARVTQTPRHKVTEMGQEVTMRCQPILGHNTVFWYRQTMMQGLELLAYFRNRAPLDDSGMPKDRFSAEMPDATLATLKIQPSEPRDSAVYFCASGLVWDRGYNEQFFGPGTRLTVL.

J is TRBJ1-5 and V is TRBV2; TRBD1 matches 11 bases. The CDR3 sequence is 17 residues long. Germline V gene data show CDR1 as SNHLY and CDR2 as FYNNEI. V shed 6 bases and J 6 bases; nucleotides not matched to a gene: 13. For the CDR3, the DNA is TGTGCCAGCAGGCGATGGCTTGGACAGGGGGCTTTTCAGCCCCAGCATTTT. Translation: CASRRWLGQGAFQPQHF.

The chain couples TRBV2 to TRBJ1-1; D is ambiguous. The V end lost 1 base, the J end lost 1 base, and 7 bases lay between the germline ends. The CDR3 has 14 residues. From germline, CDR1 is SNHLY and CDR2 FYNNEI. CDR3: CASSEEQKNTEAFF. CDR3 in DNA: TGTGCCAGCAGTGAAGAGCAGAAGAACACTGAAGCTTTCTTT.

The gene calls are TRBV6-5 and TRBJ1-1, with D possibly TRBD1 on 5 matching bases. Germline V gene data show CDR1 as MNHEY and CDR2 as SVGAGI. V was trimmed by 4 bases and J by 4 bases, leaving 19 bases between them. The length of the CDR3 is 16 residues. The DNA of the CDR3 is TGTGCCAGCAGTTCCCCCTCACTCCGGGGGGGCACTGAAGCTTTCTTT. It yields the protein CASSSPSLRGGTEAFF.

The chain joins TRBV14 to TRBJ1-1; no firm D call. Trimming removed 0 bases from V and 6 bases from J, with 11 bases in between. Germline assignment: CDR1 SGHDN and CDR2 FVKESK. The CDR3 sequence is 14 residues long. The CDR3 reads CASSQEVGPAEAFF. CDR3 in DNA: TGTGCCAGCAGCCAAGAGGTGGGCCCGGCTGAAGCTTTCTTT.

The genes are TRBV5-5 and TRBJ1-1, with D hard to call. There are 18 residues in the CDR3. CDR1 and CDR2 (germline): SGHKS, YYEKEE (reference sequence). Deletions cut 0 bases from V and 0 bases from J, with 18 bases between. The CDR3 DNA is TGTGCCAGCAGCTTGGCGGAAGACTTCACAGCCATGAACACTGAAGCTTTCTTT. As protein: CASSLAEDFTAMNTEAFF.

V is TRBV18 and J is TRBJ2-5; TRBD1 matches at 7 bases. Trimming cost V 4 bases and J 5 bases; bases outside gene matches: 4. Germline loops: CDR1 KGHSH, CDR2 LQKENI. The length of the CDR3 is 13 residues. The CDR3 protein is CASSRQGGETQYF. CDR3 DNA: TGTGCCAGCTCACGACAGGGTGGGGAGACCCAGTACTTC. Full variable domain (outside the CDR3, taken from reference TRBV18 and TRBJ2-5): NAGVMQNPRHLVRRRGQEARLRCSPMKGHSHVYWYRQLPEEGLKFMVYLQKENIIDESGMPKERFSAEFPKEGPSILRIQQVVRGDSAAYFCASSRQGGETQYFGPGTRLLVL.

The sample holds one count of this clone. The chain employs TRBV19 and TRBJ2-3; 8 bases are shared with TRBD1. The CDR3 spans 14 residues. Unmatched junction bases numbered 3, after V lost 6 bases and J lost 1 base. Germline assignment: CDR1 LNHDA and CDR2 SQIVND (reference sequence). CDR3: CASSLRGRTDTQYF. The CDR3 coding sequence is TGTGCCAGTAGCCTCAGGGGGCGCACAGATACGCAGTATTTT.

This chain links TRBV7-2 with TRBJ2-7; either TRBD1 or TRBD2 may fit D (5 bases each). V was trimmed by 5 bases and J by 0 bases, leaving 17 bases between them. Per germline, CDR1 SGHTA and CDR2 FQGNSA. This CDR3 is 16 amino acids long. For the CDR3, the DNA is TGTGCCAGCAGCCAGAAGGGACGGATCCCCTCCTACGAGCAGTACTTC. Residues: CASSQKGRIPSYEQYF.

V and J are TRBV29-1 and TRBJ1-2, with 10 bases aligning to TRBD1. This CDR3 spans 13 amino acids. The germline CDR1 and CDR2 sequences are SQVTM and ANQGSEA. Trimming at V came to 3 bases and at J to 7 bases, leaving 5 bases not matched to a gene. CDR3 sequence reads: CSVDRQGAGGYTF. The CDR3 DNA is TGCAGCGTTGACCGACAGGGGGCCGGTGGCTACACCTTC.

The chain combines TRBV7-6 with TRBJ2-2, with D unresolved. V was clipped by 6 bases and J by 4 bases, with 12 bases between them. The CDR3 runs 14 residues. The germline CDR1 and CDR2 sequences are SGHVS and FNYEAQ. This CDR3 reads CASSLQSTTGELFF. The CDR3 bases are TGTGCCAGCAGTTTACAGAGTACCACCGGGGAGCTGTTTTTT.